This T cell receptor beta chain was identified during a study of blood T cell repertoires in COVID-19 (dated by TCRdb to about 2020). Study-wide context: Samples from collaborators originated in the United States, Italy and Spain and spanned both the acute and convalescent phases of COVID-19. The material from the prospective study consisted of cDNA or gDNA derived from T cells, B-cell-depleted T cells, or PBMCs. Deeply sampled blood TCRbeta repertoires from subjects exposed to, actively infected with, or recovered from COVID-19 were included in the dataset. A freely available public database, intended as a resource for researchers studying the immune response to SARS-CoV-2, is where the repertoires were released. Samples were obtained from the ongoing ImmuneRACE study (first 160 participants) and from about 1,300 subjects provided by 6 global collaborators. Nearly every sample came with metadata listing a de-identified subject ID, COVID-19 status, age in years and sex. Where HLA class I and class II types were available, the types were taken from metadata supplied by the sample provider, not from assay-based typing.

This clone appeared once. Its antigen remains unidentified. No much larger clone exists at a distance of one base, and base qualities are not known. The study at large found these results: How much clinical and demographic metadata was included differed by source and by participant, and the metadata was provided uncurated.

Enrolling through a virtual design, the prospective study's participants ranged in age from roughly 18 to 90 years and lived across about two dozen United States geographic areas. Cohort assignment in the prospective study relied on participant-reported clinical history from a screening survey and a study questionnaire. Recovered participants in ImmuneRACE Cohort 3 were defined by two consecutive negative NP/OP PCR tests, clearance by a healthcare professional, or resolution of symptoms. In the prospective study, whole blood, serum and a nasopharyngeal or oropharyngeal swab were collected from each participant by mobile phlebotomists. Prospective study participants could optionally give additional blood draws and questionnaires over a 2-month period. Before DNA extraction, prospective study blood samples were shipped either frozen or at room temperature. V and J are truncated by 5 bases and 3 bases respectively, leaving an intervening sequence of 13 bases. CDR1 and CDR2 are read off the germline V gene as SNHLY and FYNNEI. The CDR3 spans 14 residues, from the cysteine through the phenylalanine. The retained sequence is limited to the CDR3, 42 bases, with the frame set at the first base.

TCRbeta CDR3 regions were amplified from genomic DNA using the immunoSEQ Assay, a bias-controlled multiplex PCR. In the source study's methods: Nucleated cell counts per sample were estimated from amplification of reference gene primers within the assay. To quantify the absolute abundance of each unique TCRbeta CDR3 rearrangement, sequence reads were collapsed and filtered. For each sample, productive Simpson clonality was calculated as the square root of Simpson's diversity index across productive rearrangements. Here the immuneACCESS table is served through TCRdb, limited to in-frame sequences with V and J called. Missing clones are a known gap in these copies; in checked studies unresolved V genes cover under half, and the rest lacks a known reason. V and J calls and clone size are copied from that table; D and trimming were computed from the DNA. The sample yields hundreds of thousands of clones; approximately 83% were counted once. 2.2% of the sample is in the top ten clones.

Sequences were obtained from PBMCs or T cells enriched from blood (not recorded which). The V and J segments used are TRBV2 and TRBJ1-2; the best D guess is TRBD1, with 5 bases matching. The TCR was taken from a man aged 30 to 45 who had recovered from COVID-19. The CDR3 protein: CASSFGRVDYGYTF. The bases read TGTGCCAGCAGTTTCGGCAGGGTGGACTATGGCTACACCTTC. With the rest looked up from the reference TRBV2 and TRBJ1-2 genes rather than sequenced, the full variable domain is EPEVTQTPSHQVTQMGQEVILRCVPISNHLYFYWYRQILGQKVEFLVSFYNNEISEKSEIFDDQFSVERPDGSNFTLKIRSTKLEDSAMYFCASSFGRVDYGYTFGSGTRLTVV.